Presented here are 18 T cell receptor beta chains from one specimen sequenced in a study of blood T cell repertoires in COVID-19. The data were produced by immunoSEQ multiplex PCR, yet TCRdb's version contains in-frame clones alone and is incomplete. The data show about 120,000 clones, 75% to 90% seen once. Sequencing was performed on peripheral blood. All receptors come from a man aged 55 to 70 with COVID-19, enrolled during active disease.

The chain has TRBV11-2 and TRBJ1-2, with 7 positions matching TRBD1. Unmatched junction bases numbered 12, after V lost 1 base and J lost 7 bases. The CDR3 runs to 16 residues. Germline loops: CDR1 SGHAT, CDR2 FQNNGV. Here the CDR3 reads CASSLGGGQWGRGYTF. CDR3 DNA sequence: TGTGCCAGCAGCTTAGGAGGGGGCCAATGGGGACGTGGCTACACCTTC.

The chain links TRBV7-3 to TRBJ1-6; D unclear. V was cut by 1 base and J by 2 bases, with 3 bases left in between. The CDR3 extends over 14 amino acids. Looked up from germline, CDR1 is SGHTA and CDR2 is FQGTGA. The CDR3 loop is CASSLNTYNSPLHF. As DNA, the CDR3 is TGTGCCAGCAGCTTAAATACCTATAATTCACCCCTCCACTTT.

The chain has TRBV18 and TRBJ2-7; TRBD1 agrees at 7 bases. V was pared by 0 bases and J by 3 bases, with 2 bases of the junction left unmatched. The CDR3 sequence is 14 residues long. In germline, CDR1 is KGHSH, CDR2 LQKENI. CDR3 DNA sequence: TGTGCCAGCTCACCACCGGGGACAGTCTACGAGCAGTACTTC. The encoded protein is CASSPPGTVYEQYF.

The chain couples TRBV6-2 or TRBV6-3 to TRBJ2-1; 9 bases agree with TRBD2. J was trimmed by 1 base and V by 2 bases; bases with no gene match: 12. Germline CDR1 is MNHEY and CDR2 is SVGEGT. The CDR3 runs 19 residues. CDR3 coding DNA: TGTGCCAGCAGTTACCCGCTGCGGGGGGGCCTTAGTTCCTACAATGAGCAGTTCTTC. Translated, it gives CASSYPLRGGLSSYNEQFF.

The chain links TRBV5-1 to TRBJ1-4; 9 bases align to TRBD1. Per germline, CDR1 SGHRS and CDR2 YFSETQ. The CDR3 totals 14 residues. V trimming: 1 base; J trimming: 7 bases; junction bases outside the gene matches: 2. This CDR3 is CASSLTGGGEKLFF. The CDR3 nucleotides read TGCGCCAGCAGCTTGACAGGGGGCGGTGAAAAACTGTTTTTT.

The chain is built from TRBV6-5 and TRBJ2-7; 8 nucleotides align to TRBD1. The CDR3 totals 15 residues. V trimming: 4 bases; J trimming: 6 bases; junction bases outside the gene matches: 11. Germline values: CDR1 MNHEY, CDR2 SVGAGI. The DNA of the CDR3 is TGTGCCAGCAGTTGGCGGGGCCCACAGGGGGTCGAGCAGTACTTC. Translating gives CASSWRGPQGVEQYF.

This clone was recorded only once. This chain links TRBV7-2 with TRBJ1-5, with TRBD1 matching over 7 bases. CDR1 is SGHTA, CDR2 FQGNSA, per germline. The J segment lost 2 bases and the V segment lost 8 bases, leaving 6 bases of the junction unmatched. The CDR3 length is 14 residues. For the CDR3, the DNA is TGTGCCAGCCACAGGGGTGGAGGCAATCAGCCCCAGCATTTT. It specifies CASHRGGGNQPQHF.

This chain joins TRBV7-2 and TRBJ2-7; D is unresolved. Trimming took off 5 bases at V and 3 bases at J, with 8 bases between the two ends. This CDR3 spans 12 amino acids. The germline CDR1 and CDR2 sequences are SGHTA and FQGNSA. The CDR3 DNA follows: TGTGCCAGCAGCCACACGATCTACGAGCAGTACTTC. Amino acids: CASSHTIYEQYF.

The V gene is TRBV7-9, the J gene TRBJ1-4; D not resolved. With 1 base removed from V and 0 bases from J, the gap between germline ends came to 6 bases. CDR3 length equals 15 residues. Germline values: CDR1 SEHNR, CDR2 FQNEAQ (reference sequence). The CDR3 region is CASSLVTTTNEKLFF. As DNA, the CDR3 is TGTGCCAGCAGCTTAGTAACTACAACTAATGAAAAACTGTTTTTT.

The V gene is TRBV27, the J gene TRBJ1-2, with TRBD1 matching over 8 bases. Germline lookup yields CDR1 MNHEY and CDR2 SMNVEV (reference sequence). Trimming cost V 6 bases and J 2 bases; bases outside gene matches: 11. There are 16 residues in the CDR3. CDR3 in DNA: TGTGCCAGCAGGTCAGAGTATCGGACAGGGAACTATGGCTACACCTTC. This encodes CASRSEYRTGNYGYTF.

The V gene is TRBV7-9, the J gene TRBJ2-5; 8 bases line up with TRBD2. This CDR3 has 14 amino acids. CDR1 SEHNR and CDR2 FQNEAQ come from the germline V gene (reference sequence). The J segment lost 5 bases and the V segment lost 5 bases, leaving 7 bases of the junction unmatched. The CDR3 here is CASSPGGAGETQYF. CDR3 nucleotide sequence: TGTGCCAGCAGCCCCGGGGGGGCGGGGGAGACCCAGTACTTC.

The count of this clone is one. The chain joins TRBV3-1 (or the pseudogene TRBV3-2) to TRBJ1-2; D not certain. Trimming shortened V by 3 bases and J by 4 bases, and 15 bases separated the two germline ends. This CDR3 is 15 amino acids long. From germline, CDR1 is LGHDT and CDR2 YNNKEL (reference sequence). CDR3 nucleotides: TGTGCCAGCAGCCACGCCTCCGGGTCCTCCTATGGCTACACCTTC. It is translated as CASSHASGSSYGYTF.

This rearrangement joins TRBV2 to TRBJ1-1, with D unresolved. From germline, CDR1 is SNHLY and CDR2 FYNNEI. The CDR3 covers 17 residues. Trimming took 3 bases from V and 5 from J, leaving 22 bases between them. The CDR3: CASSDQTDWRGGTEAFF. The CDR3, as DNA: TGTGCCAGCAGTGATCAGACGGATTGGAGAGGAGGGACTGAAGCTTTCTTT.

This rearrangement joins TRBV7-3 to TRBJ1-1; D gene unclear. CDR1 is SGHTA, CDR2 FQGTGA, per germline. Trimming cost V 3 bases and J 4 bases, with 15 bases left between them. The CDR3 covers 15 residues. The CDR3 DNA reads TGTGCCAGCAGCTTGTCGGGGTCCGATGGCACTGAAGCTTTCTTT. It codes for CASSLSGSDGTEAFF.

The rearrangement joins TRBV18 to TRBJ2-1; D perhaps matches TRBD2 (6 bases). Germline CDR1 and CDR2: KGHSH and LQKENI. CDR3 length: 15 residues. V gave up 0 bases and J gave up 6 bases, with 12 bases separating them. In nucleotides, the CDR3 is TGTGCCAGCTCACCACCGGACTACCCCTTCAATGAGCAGTTCTTC. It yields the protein CASSPPDYPFNEQFF.

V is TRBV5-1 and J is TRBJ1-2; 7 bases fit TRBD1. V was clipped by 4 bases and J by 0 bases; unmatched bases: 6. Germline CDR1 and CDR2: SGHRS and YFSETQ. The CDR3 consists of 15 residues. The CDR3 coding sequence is TGCGCCAGCAGCCCGACAGGGAAAACTAACTATGGCTACACCTTC. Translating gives CASSPTGKTNYGYTF.

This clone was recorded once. CDR3 amino acids: CASSYSGEAFF. The CDR3 DNA is TGTGCCAGCAGTTACTCTGGGGAGGCTTTCTTT. The rearrangement uses TRBV6-5 and TRBJ1-1; unclear D gene. This CDR3 is 11 amino acids long. Germline values: CDR1 MNHEY, CDR2 SVGAGI. V lost 0 bases, J lost 11 bases, and 7 bases lay in between.

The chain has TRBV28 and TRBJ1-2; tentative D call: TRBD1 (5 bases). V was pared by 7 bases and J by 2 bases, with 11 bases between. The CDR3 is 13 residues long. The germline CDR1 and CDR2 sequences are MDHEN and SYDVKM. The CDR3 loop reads CASTSGINYGYTF. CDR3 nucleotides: TGTGCCAGCACCTCAGGGATCAACTATGGCTACACCTTC.